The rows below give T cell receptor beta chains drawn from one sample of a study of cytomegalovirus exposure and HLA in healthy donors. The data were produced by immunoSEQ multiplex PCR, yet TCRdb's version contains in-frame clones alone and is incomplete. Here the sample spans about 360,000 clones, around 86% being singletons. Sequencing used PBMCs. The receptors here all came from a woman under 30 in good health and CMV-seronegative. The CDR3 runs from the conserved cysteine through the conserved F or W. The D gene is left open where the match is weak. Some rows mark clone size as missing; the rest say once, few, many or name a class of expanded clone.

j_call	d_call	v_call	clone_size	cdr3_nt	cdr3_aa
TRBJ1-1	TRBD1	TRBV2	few	TGTGCCAGCAGTGGAACCGACAGGGCCGCTTTCTTT	CASSGTDRAAFF
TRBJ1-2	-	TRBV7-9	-	TGTGCCAGCAGCTTATCCGCGGCCACTAACTATGGCTACACCTTC	CASSLSAATNYGYTF
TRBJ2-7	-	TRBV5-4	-	TGTGCCAGCAGCTTGGGAGGCCGCCGGAGCTCCTACGAGCAGTACTTC	CASSLGGRRSSYEQYF
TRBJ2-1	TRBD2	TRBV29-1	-	TGCAGCGTTGATTCCCTAGCGGGAGGAGGTGAGCAGTTCTTC	CSVDSLAGGGEQFF
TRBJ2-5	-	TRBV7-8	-	TGTGCCAGCAGCTCCGGGTTCCAAGAGACCCAGTACTTC	CASSSGFQETQYF
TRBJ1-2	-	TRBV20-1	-	TGCAGTGCTACTAGGGGCTACACCTTC	CSATRGYTF
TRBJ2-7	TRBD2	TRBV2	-	TGTGCCAGCAGCCAGTTTCTAGCGGGGGGGCACTCCTACGAGCAGTACTTC	CASSQFLAGGHSYEQYF
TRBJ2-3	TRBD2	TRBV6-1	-	TGTGCCAGCAGTGATCAGACTAGCGGGAGCCCAGATACGCAGTATTTT	CASSDQTSGSPDTQYF
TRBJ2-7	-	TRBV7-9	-	TGTGCCAGCAGCGCCCAATCCCTGGGGCACGAGCAGTACTTC	CASSAQSLGHEQYF
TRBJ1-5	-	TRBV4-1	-	TGCGCCAGCAGCCGACAGGCCCTTAGCAATCAGCCCCAGCATTTT	CASSRQALSNQPQHF
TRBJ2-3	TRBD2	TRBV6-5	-	TGTGCCAGCAGTTTAACAGCGGGGGGGCGGGAAGATACGCAGTATTTT	CASSLTAGGREDTQYF
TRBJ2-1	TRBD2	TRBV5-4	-	TGTGCCAGCAGCTTGGGACTAGCGGGTTTCTCCTACAATGAGCAGTTCTTC	CASSLGLAGFSYNEQFF
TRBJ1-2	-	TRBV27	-	TGTGCCAGCAGTTTAGGGGCTTCGAATGGCTACACCTTC	CASSLGASNGYTF
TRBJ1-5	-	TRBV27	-	TGTGCCAGCAGTGAAGTTCCCAGGGTGAGCAATCAGCCCCAGCATTTT	CASSEVPRVSNQPQHF
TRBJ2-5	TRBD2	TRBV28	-	TGTGCCAGCAGTACCGCGGGAGGGCCAAGGGAGACCCAGTACTTC	CASSTAGGPRETQYF
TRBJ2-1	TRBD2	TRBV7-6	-	TGTGCCAGCAGCCCCGAGGTGGGAGGGTACAATGAGCAGTTCTTC	CASSPEVGGYNEQFF
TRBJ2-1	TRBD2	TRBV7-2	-	TGTGCCAGCCGAATGGCGGGAGAGGGTGAGCAGTTCTTC	CASRMAGEGEQFF
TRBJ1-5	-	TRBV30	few	TGTGCCTGGAGGGGGCCATTCTCCAATCAGCCCCAGCATTTT	CAWRGPFSNQPQHF
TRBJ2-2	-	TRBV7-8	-	TGTGCCAGCAGCCCTCCAGGGGGGAGAGCCGGGGAGCTGTTTTTT	CASSPPGGRAGELFF
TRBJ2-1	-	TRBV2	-	TGTGCCAGCAGTGAATGGGGGGAGTCGGGCAATGAGCAGTTCTTC	CASSEWGESGNEQFF
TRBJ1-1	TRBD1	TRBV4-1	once	TGCGCCAGCAGCTCCAGACAGGGAATGAACACTGAAGCTTTCTTT	CASSSRQGMNTEAFF
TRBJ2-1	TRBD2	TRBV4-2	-	TGTGCCAGCAGCCAAGTAGCGGGGGGGCGACTCGAGGAGCAGTTCTTC	CASSQVAGGRLEEQFF
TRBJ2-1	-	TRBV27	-	TGTGCCAGCAGTTGGTCCAGGGGCCCCTACAATGAGCAGTTCTTC	CASSWSRGPYNEQFF
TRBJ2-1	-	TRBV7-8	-	TGTGCCAGCAGCCCGCTTAGGACTACCTACAATGAGCAGTTCTTC	CASSPLRTTYNEQFF
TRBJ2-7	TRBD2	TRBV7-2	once	TGTGCCAGCAGCCGGCTACCCGGGACTAGCGGGAGGGAAGGCGAGCAGTACTTC	CASSRLPGTSGREGEQYF
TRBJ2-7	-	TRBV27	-	TGTGCCAGCAGACCACTAGGAGGGAGGAGCTCCTACGAGCAGTACTTC	CASRPLGGRSSYEQYF
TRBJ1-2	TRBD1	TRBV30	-	TGTGCCTGGAGGATAAAAACAACCGGGACAGGGATGAACTATGGCTACACCTTC	CAWRIKTTGTGMNYGYTF
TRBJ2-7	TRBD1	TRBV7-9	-	TGTGCCAGCAGCTTAGGAGGGACAGGTCGCTACGAGCAGTACTTC	CASSLGGTGRYEQYF
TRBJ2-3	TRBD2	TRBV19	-	TGTGCCAGTAGGGAAGTAGCGGGGGGGCGTAATACGCAGTATTTT	CASREVAGGRNTQYF
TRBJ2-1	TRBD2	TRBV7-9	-	TGTGCCAGCAGCTTAGTACTAGCGGGGGTTGTTGAGCAGTTCTTC	CASSLVLAGVVEQFF
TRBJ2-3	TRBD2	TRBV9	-	TGTGCCAGCAGCGGCGGGACTAACAAAGATACGCAGTATTTT	CASSGGTNKDTQYF
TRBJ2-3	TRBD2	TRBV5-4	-	TGTGCCACCGCTTATGAGACTAGCATAGCAGATACGCAGTATTTT	CATAYETSIADTQYF
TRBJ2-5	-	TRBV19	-	TGTGCCAGTACCCCTGGAAGGGGGTGGTGGCAAGAGACCCAGTACTTC	CASTPGRGWWQETQYF
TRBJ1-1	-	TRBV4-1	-	TGCGCCAGCAGCCAAGACCCCGGAGGGACCACTAGAGGTACTGAAGCTTTCTTT	CASSQDPGGTTRGTEAFF
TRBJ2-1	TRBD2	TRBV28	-	TGTGCCAGCAGCCTCAGCGGGGGTAATGAGCAGTTCTTC	CASSLSGGNEQFF
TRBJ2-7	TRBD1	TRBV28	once	TGTGCCAGCAGCCGCCCGGGCAGGGGGTACGAGCAGTACTTC	CASSRPGRGYEQYF
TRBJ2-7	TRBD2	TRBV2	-	TGTGCCAGCAGCGCTACGGGAACTAGCGGGAATCGGGCTACTTACGAGCAGTACTTC	CASSATGTSGNRATYEQYF
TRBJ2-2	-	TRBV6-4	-	TGTGCCAGCAGTGGCGAGGCACACACCGGGGAGCTGTTTTTT	CASSGEAHTGELFF
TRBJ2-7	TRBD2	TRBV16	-	TGTGCCAGCAGCCAACCGGGGGGAGGGTCCCTCTCCTACGAGCAGTACTTC	CASSQPGGGSLSYEQYF
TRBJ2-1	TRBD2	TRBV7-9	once	TGTGCCAGCAGCTTACGGAGCGGGAGTAATGAGCAGTTCTTC	CASSLRSGSNEQFF
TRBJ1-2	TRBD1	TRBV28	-	TGTGCCAGCAGTTTGAGTCCTCGACAGGGGGATGGCTACACTTTC	CASSLSPRQGDGYTF
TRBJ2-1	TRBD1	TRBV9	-	TGTGCCAGCAGCCGGGGACAGTACAATGAGCAGTTCTTC	CASSRGQYNEQFF
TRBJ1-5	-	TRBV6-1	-	TGTGCCAGCAGTGAAGCGCAGGGCCGGCAGCCCCAGCATTTT	CASSEAQGRQPQHF
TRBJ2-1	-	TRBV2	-	TGTGCCAGCAGCGCCTTGTTTAGAGGGAGCTCCTACAATGAGCAGTTCTTC	CASSALFRGSSYNEQFF
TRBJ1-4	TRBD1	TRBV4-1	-	TGCGCCAGCAGCCGGGACAGGCTTAATGAAAAACTGTTTTTT	CASSRDRLNEKLFF
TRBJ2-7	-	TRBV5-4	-	TGTGCCAGCAGCTTCCAGGGAACCTACGAGCAGTACTTC	CASSFQGTYEQYF
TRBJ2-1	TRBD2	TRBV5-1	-	TGCGCCAGCAGCTTGGTGGCGAGCGGGGGACTGCGTGAGCAGTTCTTC	CASSLVASGGLREQFF
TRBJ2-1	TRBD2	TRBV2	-	TGTGCCAGCAGCCTGACTAGCCGCGCGACGAACAATGAGCAGTTCTTC	CASSLTSRATNNEQFF
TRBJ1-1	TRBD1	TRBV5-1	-	TGCGCCAGCAGCTTACAGGGGGGGAACACTGAAGCTTTCTTT	CASSLQGGNTEAFF
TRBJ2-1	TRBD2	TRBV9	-	TGTGCCAGCAGCCCGACTAGCGGGAGCTACAATGAGCAGTTCTTC	CASSPTSGSYNEQFF
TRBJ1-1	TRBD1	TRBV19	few	TGTGCCAGTAGTTACGGCCCGGGGACAGGGCGGACTGAAGCTTTCTTT	CASSYGPGTGRTEAFF
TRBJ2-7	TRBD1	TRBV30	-	TGTGCCTGGGTTGACAGGGCCTACGAGCAGTACTTC	CAWVDRAYEQYF